A selection of T cell receptor beta chains follows, all from one sample in a study of cytomegalovirus exposure and HLA in healthy donors. Only in-frame clones appear in the TCRdb table, and some are missing; sequencing was by immunoSEQ multiplex PCR. This table holds 150,000 to 200,000 clones, about 76% found once. Sequencing was performed on PBMCs. The receptors were sampled from a woman in her 50s in good health and CMV-seronegative. Each CDR3 is given with its conserved first and last residue. Fields, in order: CDR3 DNA, CDR3 protein, clone size, D gene, V gene, J gene. A D gene is named only where the DNA matches it firmly. Only part of the rows carry a size: once, few, many, or a class if the clone is expanded.

CDR3 DNA: TGTGCCAGCAGCTCCCCCGGGTTCCGGCGTGGGGAGCAGTACTTC
CDR3 protein: CASSSPGFRRGEQYF
clone size: .
D gene: .
V gene: TRBV7-2
J gene: TRBJ2-7

CDR3 DNA: TGTGCCAGCAGCGTAGATGAGAGCTACGAGCAGTACTTC
CDR3 protein: CASSVDESYEQYF
clone size: .
D gene: .
V gene: TRBV9
J gene: TRBJ2-7

CDR3 DNA: TGTGCCAGCAGCTTATTCTCTCTATCTCCCTACAATGAGCAGTTCTTC
CDR3 protein: CASSLFSLSPYNEQFF
clone size: once
D gene: .
V gene: TRBV7-9
J gene: TRBJ2-1

CDR3 DNA: TGTGCCAGCAGGCGGAGACTTACCTACGAGCAGTACTTC
CDR3 protein: CASRRRLTYEQYF
clone size: .
D gene: .
V gene: TRBV2
J gene: TRBJ2-7

CDR3 DNA: TGTGCCAGTAGTTCGGGACAACCCTATAGCAATCAGCCCCAGCATTTT
CDR3 protein: CASSSGQPYSNQPQHF
clone size: .
D gene: .
V gene: TRBV19
J gene: TRBJ1-5

CDR3 DNA: TGTGCCAGCAGCTTGGCGGACAGGTTTAGTGGCTACACCTTC
CDR3 protein: CASSLADRFSGYTF
clone size: .
D gene: TRBD1
V gene: TRBV5-6
J gene: TRBJ1-2

CDR3 DNA: TGCGCCAGCAGCCAGCGGGGGCGAGCGGACGGCTACACCTTC
CDR3 protein: CASSQRGRADGYTF
clone size: .
D gene: .
V gene: TRBV4-1
J gene: TRBJ1-2

CDR3 DNA: TGTGCCACCAGCTTGGGGCGCGGTGGCGGTAAAGTGCCCCAGCATTTT
CDR3 protein: CATSLGRGGGKVPQHF
clone size: .
D gene: .
V gene: TRBV15
J gene: TRBJ1-5

CDR3 DNA: TGTGCCAGCAGCTTTGAGGGCAGAAAAAATTCCTACGAGCAGTACTTC
CDR3 protein: CASSFEGRKNSYEQYF
clone size: .
D gene: .
V gene: TRBV5-4
J gene: TRBJ2-7

CDR3 DNA: TGTGCTAGCAGCCCGGGACACGGCACAGATACGCAGTATTTT
CDR3 protein: CASSPGHGTDTQYF
clone size: .
D gene: .
V gene: TRBV7-7
J gene: TRBJ2-3

CDR3 DNA: TGTGCCAGCAGCTTCCCCGCGAATTCACCCCTCCACTTT
CDR3 protein: CASSFPANSPLHF
clone size: .
D gene: .
V gene: TRBV5-6
J gene: TRBJ1-6

CDR3 DNA: TGTGCCAGCAGTTATCAACGCAGCACCGGGGAGCTGTTTTTT
CDR3 protein: CASSYQRSTGELFF
clone size: .
D gene: .
V gene: TRBV6-6
J gene: TRBJ2-2

CDR3 DNA: TGTGCCAGCAGCAAAGGTCCGCCGAACGGTGCGATGAACACTGAAGCTTTCTTT
CDR3 protein: CASSKGPPNGAMNTEAFF
clone size: .
D gene: .
V gene: TRBV21-1
J gene: TRBJ1-1

CDR3 DNA: TGTGCCAGCAGCTTGGACGGGAACTATGGCTACACCTTC
CDR3 protein: CASSLDGNYGYTF
clone size: .
D gene: .
V gene: TRBV5-5
J gene: TRBJ1-2

CDR3 DNA: TGCGCCAGCGGGGGGACAGGATACCAAGAGACCCAGTACTTC
CDR3 protein: CASGGTGYQETQYF
clone size: .
D gene: TRBD1
V gene: TRBV5-1
J gene: TRBJ2-5

CDR3 DNA: TGTGCCAGCAGCTTAGCGCAGGGTATGGACACTGAAGCTTTCTTT
CDR3 protein: CASSLAQGMDTEAFF
clone size: once
D gene: .
V gene: TRBV7-9
J gene: TRBJ1-1

CDR3 DNA: TGCAGTGCCGCCCGGGATCTTGGAGCTTTCTTT
CDR3 protein: CSAARDLGAFF
clone size: .
D gene: .
V gene: TRBV20-1
J gene: TRBJ1-1

CDR3 DNA: TGTGCCAGCAGCCAAATCACTAGCGGGGACTCCTACGAGCAGTACTTC
CDR3 protein: CASSQITSGDSYEQYF
clone size: .
D gene: TRBD2
V gene: TRBV13
J gene: TRBJ2-7

CDR3 DNA: TGTGCCAGCAGTTTATCGCGGCTAGCGGGAGGTATCTCCTACAATGAGCAGTTCTTC
CDR3 protein: CASSLSRLAGGISYNEQFF
clone size: .
D gene: TRBD2
V gene: TRBV27
J gene: TRBJ2-1

CDR3 DNA: TGCGCCAGCAGCCAAGGGGACTCCCTCTACGAGCAGTACTTC
CDR3 protein: CASSQGDSLYEQYF
clone size: .
D gene: .
V gene: TRBV4-3
J gene: TRBJ2-7

CDR3 DNA: TGTGCCACCAAGGTTTCCTTAGGCAAAGGGGACACCATATATTTT
CDR3 protein: CATKVSLGKGDTIYF
clone size: .
D gene: .
V gene: TRBV6-1
J gene: TRBJ1-3

CDR3 DNA: TGTGCCAGCAGCGCTGCGAGGGGACAGGGGGCCTTGGGTGAAAAACTGTTTTTT
CDR3 protein: CASSAARGQGALGEKLFF
clone size: .
D gene: TRBD1
V gene: TRBV28
J gene: TRBJ1-4

CDR3 DNA: TGTGCCCTCGGTGGGCCTGGAAACACCATATATTTT
CDR3 protein: CALGGPGNTIYF
clone size: once
D gene: .
V gene: TRBV19
J gene: TRBJ1-3

CDR3 DNA: TGTGCCGCCCTGGGGACAGTGAACACTGAAGCTTTCTTT
CDR3 protein: CAALGTVNTEAFF
clone size: .
D gene: TRBD1
V gene: TRBV10-3
J gene: TRBJ1-1

CDR3 DNA: TGTGCCATCGGGGGACAGCTTAACTATGGCTACACCTTC
CDR3 protein: CAIGGQLNYGYTF
clone size: .
D gene: TRBD1
V gene: TRBV5-4
J gene: TRBJ1-2

CDR3 DNA: TGTGCCACCAGCAGAGTGAGGGACAGGGGGGACAATGAGCAGTTCTTC
CDR3 protein: CATSRVRDRGDNEQFF
clone size: .
D gene: TRBD1
V gene: TRBV15
J gene: TRBJ2-1

CDR3 DNA: TGTGCCAGCTCGGCCCCAGGTCTAGCCAACGAGCAGTACTTC
CDR3 protein: CASSAPGLANEQYF
clone size: once
D gene: .
V gene: TRBV28
J gene: TRBJ2-7

CDR3 DNA: TGTGCCAGCGGAGCGAGGCTAGGCAATCAGCCCCAGCATTTT
CDR3 protein: CASGARLGNQPQHF
clone size: .
D gene: .
V gene: TRBV2
J gene: TRBJ1-5

CDR3 DNA: TGTGCCAGCAGGCGACAGGGGGCCTACGAGCAGTACTTC
CDR3 protein: CASRRQGAYEQYF
clone size: .
D gene: TRBD1
V gene: TRBV28
J gene: TRBJ2-7

CDR3 DNA: TGTGCCAGCAGCCCCGCGAGGGGGCAACATGGCTACACCTTC
CDR3 protein: CASSPARGQHGYTF
clone size: .
D gene: TRBD1
V gene: TRBV28
J gene: TRBJ1-2

CDR3 DNA: TGTGCCAGCAGTTACGAGGGACAGGGCTACAATGAGCAGTTCTTC
CDR3 protein: CASSYEGQGYNEQFF
clone size: once
D gene: TRBD1
V gene: TRBV6-6
J gene: TRBJ2-1

CDR3 DNA: TGTGCCAGCAGTTACGCGGCCCCTGCGGGAGTCGGCGAGCAGTACTTC
CDR3 protein: CASSYAAPAGVGEQYF
clone size: .
D gene: TRBD2
V gene: TRBV6-5
J gene: TRBJ2-7

CDR3 DNA: TGCGCCAGCAGCTTGGCGCAGGGATACACAGATACGCAGTATTTT
CDR3 protein: CASSLAQGYTDTQYF
clone size: .
D gene: .
V gene: TRBV5-1
J gene: TRBJ2-3

CDR3 DNA: TGTGCCAGCTCACCCGTTTCTGCAGGGATGGCTGCTTTCTTT
CDR3 protein: CASSPVSAGMAAFF
clone size: .
D gene: .
V gene: TRBV18
J gene: TRBJ1-1

CDR3 DNA: TGTGCCATCAGTGAGCGGCAGGAACCTAACTATGGCTACACCTTC
CDR3 protein: CAISERQEPNYGYTF
clone size: .
D gene: .
V gene: TRBV10-3
J gene: TRBJ1-2

CDR3 DNA: TGTGCTAGTGGTTTGGTTCTACCCCTAGAGGGGGTGAGGCAGCCCCAGCATTTT
CDR3 protein: CASGLVLPLEGVRQPQHF
clone size: .
D gene: .
V gene: TRBV12-5
J gene: TRBJ1-5

CDR3 DNA: TGTGCCAGCCTGGAGTTCCCCAGCAATCAGCCCCAGCATTTT
CDR3 protein: CASLEFPSNQPQHF
clone size: .
D gene: .
V gene: TRBV28
J gene: TRBJ1-5

CDR3 DNA: TGTGCCAGCTCACCATCCACAGTCTCCTACGAGCAGTACTTC
CDR3 protein: CASSPSTVSYEQYF
clone size: .
D gene: .
V gene: TRBV18
J gene: TRBJ2-7

CDR3 DNA: TGCGCCAGCAGTGAGTTAACAGTTAACACTGAAGCTTTCTTT
CDR3 protein: CASSELTVNTEAFF
clone size: .
D gene: .
V gene: TRBV10-2
J gene: TRBJ1-1

CDR3 DNA: TGTGCCAGCAGGGACACCCCGGATACGCAGTATTTT
CDR3 protein: CASRDTPDTQYF
clone size: once
D gene: .
V gene: TRBV6-1
J gene: TRBJ2-3

CDR3 DNA: TGTGCCAGCAGTTACTCCAGGGGTGGCTACACCTTC
CDR3 protein: CASSYSRGGYTF
clone size: .
D gene: .
V gene: TRBV6-5
J gene: TRBJ1-2

CDR3 DNA: TGTGCCAGCAGCTGGCCACAGGGCCACAGCACAGATACGCAGTATTTT
CDR3 protein: CASSWPQGHSTDTQYF
clone size: .
D gene: .
V gene: TRBV7-9
J gene: TRBJ2-3